One sample yielded the 22 T cell receptor beta chains listed below, sequenced in a study of blood T cell repertoires in COVID-19. The repertoire was sequenced with immunoSEQ multiplex PCR; TCRdb's copy has only in-frame clones and lacks some. Among just over 6,000 clones listed, 82% were seen once. Sample: peripheral blood. Receptor source: a human donor with active COVID-19. The donor label of this sample is uncertain.

The J gene is TRBJ1-1, the V gene TRBV30; a weak D match, TRBD1 (6 bases). This CDR3 has 14 residues. Between the trimmed V and J ends, which lost 7 bases and 1 base, there was a span of 16 bases. Germline V gene sequence: CDR1 GTSNPN, CDR2 SVGIG (reference sequence). CDR3 bases: TGTGCCTACAGACGGGGGGCCTCGAACACTGAAGCTTTCTTT. Its protein product is CAYRRGASNTEAFF.

This chain connects TRBV15 to TRBJ2-5, with 8 bases matching TRBD1. The CDR3 spans 15 residues. The germline V gene has CDR1 LNHNV and CDR2 YYDKDF (reference sequence). The J segment lost 5 bases and the V segment lost 0 bases, leaving 5 bases of the junction unmatched. CDR3 amino acids: CATSRDRGQVETQYF. DNA of the CDR3: TGTGCCACCAGCAGAGATAGGGGACAGGTGGAGACCCAGTACTTC. Combining the CDR3 with reference TRBV15 and TRBJ2-5 gives the whole variable domain DAMVIQNPRYQVTQFGKPVTLSCSQTLNHNVMYWYQQKSSQAPKLLFHYYDKDFNNEADTPDNFQSRRPNTSFCFLDIRSPGLGDTAMYLCATSRDRGQVETQYFGPGTRLLVL.

CDR3 in amino acids: CASSNSRFSTDTQYF. CDR3 DNA: TGTGCCAGCAGCAATAGTCGGTTTAGCACAGATACGCAGTATTTT. The chain uses TRBV5-5 and TRBJ2-3; D call uncertain. Trimming removed 4 bases at V and 0 bases at J, with 12 bases between. The CDR3 contains 15 residues. CDR1 and CDR2 from the germline V gene are SGHKS and YYEKEE (reference sequence).

The chain links TRBV7-9 to TRBJ1-5; 8 bases align to TRBD1. The CDR3 spans 16 residues. Germline CDR1 is SEHNR and CDR2 is FQNEAQ (reference sequence). Trimming removed 3 bases from V and 0 bases from J; junction bases left unmatched: 4. CDR3 loop: CASSLDRAHSNQPQHF. CDR3 nucleotides: TGTGCCAGCAGCTTGGACAGGGCACATAGCAATCAGCCCCAGCATTTT.

This chain links TRBV27 with TRBJ2-2; 9 positions match TRBD1. Per germline, CDR1 MNHEY and CDR2 SMNVEV (reference sequence). The CDR3 sequence is 17 residues long. Trimming at V came to 4 bases and at J to 6 bases, leaving 12 bases not matched to a gene. The CDR3 nucleotides read TGTGCCAGCAGTTCGCTCCGTGGGACAGGGAAGGCCGGGGAGCTGTTTTTT. Encoded protein: CASSSLRGTGKAGELFF.

The sample holds one count of this clone. The CDR3 loop is CASSYPTGVSSYEQYV. The CDR3 DNA sequence: TGTGCCAGCAGTTATCCAACAGGGGTTTCGTCCTACGAGCAGTACGTC. This chain links TRBV6-5 with TRBJ2-7; 7 bases are a match to TRBD1. The CDR3 spans 16 residues. Germline CDR1 and CDR2: MNHEY and SVGAGI. Trimming removed 3 bases from V and 1 base from J; junction bases left unmatched: 9.

This clone came up once. The V and J genes are TRBV6-5 and TRBJ2-7; D may be TRBD1 (6 bases). Trimming removed 0 bases at V and 1 base at J, with 13 bases between. The V gene's germline CDR1 is MNHEY and CDR2 SVGAGI. The CDR3 covers 16 residues. The CDR3 here is CASSYSSTGSSYEQYF. The CDR3 nucleotides are TGTGCCAGCAGTTACTCGTCCACAGGGTCGTCCTACGAGCAGTACTTC.

The chain combines TRBV27 with TRBJ2-3; TRBD2 is a possible D gene (6 bases). Germline CDR1 reads MNHEY; CDR2 reads SMNVEV (reference sequence). Trimming removed 7 bases from V and 1 base from J, with 18 bases in between. CDR3 size: 16 residues. The CDR3 DNA follows: TGTGCCAGCACCCCCTCCCTCGGGGGAGGCACAGATACGCAGTATTTT. Translating it yields CASTPSLGGGTDTQYF.

A single count supports this clone. The V and J genes are TRBV11-2 and TRBJ2-7; maybe TRBD1 (5 bases). Trimming shortened V by 1 base and J by 2 bases, and 18 bases separated the two germline ends. Germline V gene sequence: CDR1 SGHAT, CDR2 FQNNGV. The length of the CDR3 is 17 residues. The CDR3 DNA sequence: TGTGCCAGCAGCTTAGGCCGCACAGGTCATCGGGCCTACGAGCAGTACGTC. It codes for CASSLGRTGHRAYEQYV.

This clone was counted only a few times. The chain is built from TRBV10-3 and TRBJ2-1, with 9 bases aligning to TRBD1. Trimming at V came to 1 base and at J to 8 bases, leaving 12 bases not matched to a gene. The CDR3 contains 17 residues. The V gene's germline CDR1 is ENHRY and CDR2 SYGVKD. The CDR3 here is CAISELWRTGDRYEQFF. The CDR3 bases are TGTGCCATCAGTGAGTTATGGCGGACAGGGGATCGGTATGAGCAGTTCTTC.

The chain is built from TRBV11-2 and TRBJ2-7, with TRBD2 matching 10 bases. The V gene's germline CDR1 is SGHAT and CDR2 FQNNGV. The CDR3 has 14 amino acids. J gave up 4 bases and V 3 bases, and 3 bases lay outside the gene matches. The CDR3 nucleotides are TGTGCCAGCAGCTTCGGACTAGCGGCTTACGAGCAGTACGTC. Protein sequence: CASSFGLAAYEQYV.

This clone came up a few times. V gene TRBV10-3 combines with J gene TRBJ1-6; D is perhaps TRBD1 (6 bases). Germline assignment: CDR1 ENHRY and CDR2 SYGVKD. V was pared by 7 bases and J by 13 bases, with 20 bases between. The CDR3 runs 14 residues. This chain's CDR3 is CAINKDSISDPLHF. DNA of the CDR3: TGTGCCATCAACAAGGACAGTATCTCTGATCCCCTCCACTTT.

The chain carries TRBV7-3 and TRBJ2-7, with 8 bases fitting TRBD1. The germline V gene has CDR1 SGHTA and CDR2 FQGTGA. The CDR3 has 16 residues. V was pared by 2 bases and J by 2 bases, with 8 bases of the junction left unmatched. CDR3: CASSLESATGAYEQYF. As DNA, the CDR3 is TGTGCCAGCAGCTTAGAAAGTGCGACAGGGGCCTACGAGCAGTACTTC.

V and J are TRBV3-1 (or the pseudogene TRBV3-2) and TRBJ1-3; D call uncertain. Trimming took 4 bases from V and 0 from J, leaving 10 bases between them. Germline values: CDR1 LGHDT, CDR2 YNNKEL (reference sequence). CDR3 length: 15 residues. The CDR3 region is CASSPIRGSGNTIYF. DNA of the CDR3: TGTGCCAGCAGCCCCATCCGGGGCTCTGGAAACACCATATATTTT.

This chain links TRBV6-5 with TRBJ2-1; D gene uncertain. Germline CDR1 is MNHEY and CDR2 is SVGAGI. The CDR3 totals 14 residues. V lost 6 bases and J lost 4, with 13 bases in between. CDR3 in amino acids: CASRRRYYYNEQFF. The CDR3, as DNA: TGTGCCAGCAGACGACGATACTATTACAATGAGCAGTTCTTC.

V and J are TRBV7-2 and TRBJ2-2, with 9 bases that match TRBD2. V was clipped by 6 bases and J by 6 bases; unmatched bases: 14. The CDR3 sequence is 17 residues long. CDR1 is SGHTA and CDR2 is FQGNSA in the germline V gene. The chain's CDR3 is CASSPRPPGTSPGELFF. The CDR3 nucleotides read TGTGCCAGCAGTCCAAGGCCTCCTGGGACTAGCCCCGGGGAGCTGTTTTTT.

This clone was found once. The genes are TRBV9 and TRBJ1-6; the D gene is possibly TRBD1 (6 bases). V dropped 3 bases and J dropped 7 bases, with 14 bases sitting between them. The CDR3 contains 15 residues. Germline CDR1 and CDR2: SGDLS and YYNGEE. CDR3: CASSEGYRANSPLHF. For the CDR3, the DNA is TGTGCCAGCAGCGAGGGGTACAGGGCCAATTCACCCCTCCACTTT.

This clone has a single count. This rearrangement joins TRBV28 to TRBJ1-1; 7 positions agree with TRBD1. With V trimmed by 5 bases and J by 12 bases, 9 bases remained unmatched. CDR1 and CDR2 (germline): MDHEN, SYDVKM. There are 12 residues in the CDR3. CDR3 loop: CASSKGAIRPFF. The CDR3 DNA is TGTGCCAGCAGTAAGGGGGCAATTCGGCCTTTCTTT.

This rearrangement joins TRBV18 to TRBJ2-1; 9 bases align to TRBD2. The germline gives CDR1 KGHSH, CDR2 LQKENI. V shed 2 bases and J 7 bases; nucleotides not matched to a gene: 6. CDR3 length equals 15 residues. The CDR3: CASSPRASGKNEQFF. The CDR3 region has the DNA TGTGCCAGCTCACCAAGGGCTAGCGGGAAGAATGAGCAGTTCTTC.

The chain links TRBV5-1 to TRBJ2-3; 12 bases are a match to TRBD2. The germline V gene has CDR1 SGHRS and CDR2 YFSETQ. There are 14 residues in the CDR3. With 7 bases clipped from V and 4 bases from J, the junction kept 4 bases outside the gene matches. CDR3 amino acids: CASGLAGLADTQYF. DNA for the CDR3: TGCGCCAGCGGACTAGCGGGGCTGGCAGATACGCAGTATTTT.

The rearrangement joins TRBV19 to TRBJ1-4, with TRBD1 matching 10 bases. CDR3 size: 15 residues. The germline V gene has CDR1 LNHDA and CDR2 SQIVND (reference sequence). The V and J ends lost 4 bases and 7 bases, in that order; junction bases with no gene match: 6. The CDR3 spells CASSTPTGGIEKLFF. CDR3 sequence (DNA): TGTGCCAGTAGTACCCCGACAGGGGGCATTGAAAAACTGTTTTTT.

The V gene is TRBV7-2, the J gene TRBJ1-4, with 7 bases identical to TRBD1. The germline gives CDR1 SGHTA, CDR2 FQGNSA. The V segment lost 4 bases and the J segment 6 bases; nucleotides outside the gene matches: 11. This CDR3 region has 16 residues. CDR3 DNA sequence: TGTGCCAGCAGCTCCGCGGGCCGGGACAGAGATGAAAAACTGTTTTTT. It specifies CASSSAGRDRDEKLFF.